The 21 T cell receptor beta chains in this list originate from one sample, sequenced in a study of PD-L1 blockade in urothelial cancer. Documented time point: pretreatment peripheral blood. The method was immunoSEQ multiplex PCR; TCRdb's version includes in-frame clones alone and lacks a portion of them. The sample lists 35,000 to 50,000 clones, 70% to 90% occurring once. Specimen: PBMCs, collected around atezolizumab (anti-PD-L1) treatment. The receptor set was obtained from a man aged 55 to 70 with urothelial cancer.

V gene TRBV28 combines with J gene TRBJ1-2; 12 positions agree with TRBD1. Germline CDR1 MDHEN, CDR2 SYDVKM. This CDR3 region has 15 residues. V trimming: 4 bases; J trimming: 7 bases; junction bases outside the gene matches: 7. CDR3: CASSSPGQGARGYTF. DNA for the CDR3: TGTGCCAGCAGTTCTCCGGGACAGGGGGCGCGTGGCTACACCTTC.

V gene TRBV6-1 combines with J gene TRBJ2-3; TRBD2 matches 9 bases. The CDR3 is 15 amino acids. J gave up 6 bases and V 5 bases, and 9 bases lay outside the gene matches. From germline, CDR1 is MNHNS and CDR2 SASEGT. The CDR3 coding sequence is TGTGCCAGCAGTAAAGTGGGACTAGCAGCCGATACGCAGTATTTT. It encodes CASSKVGLAADTQYF.

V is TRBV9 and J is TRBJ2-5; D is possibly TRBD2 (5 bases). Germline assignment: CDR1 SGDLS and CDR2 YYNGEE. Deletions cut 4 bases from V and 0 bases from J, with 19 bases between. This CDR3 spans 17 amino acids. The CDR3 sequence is CASSPTRGSVNQETQYF. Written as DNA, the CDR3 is TGTGCCAGCAGCCCTACCCGGGGTAGCGTCAACCAAGAGACCCAGTACTTC.

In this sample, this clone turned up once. CDR3 in DNA: TGTGCCAGCAGCAGGACTGGCTACGAGCAGTACTTC. Its translation: CASSRTGYEQYF. V usage is TRBV13 and J usage is TRBJ2-7, with a weak D call TRBD2 (5 bases). Germline CDR1 and CDR2: PRHDT and FYEKMQ (reference sequence). The CDR3 spans 12 residues. V lost 5 bases and J 3 bases, leaving 8 bases between the germline ends.

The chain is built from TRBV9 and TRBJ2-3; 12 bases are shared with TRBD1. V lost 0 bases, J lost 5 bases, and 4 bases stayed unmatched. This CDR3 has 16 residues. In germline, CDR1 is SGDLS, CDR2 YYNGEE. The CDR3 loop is CASSVGDRGHEDTQYF. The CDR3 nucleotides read TGTGCCAGCAGCGTAGGGGACAGGGGGCATGAAGATACGCAGTATTTT.

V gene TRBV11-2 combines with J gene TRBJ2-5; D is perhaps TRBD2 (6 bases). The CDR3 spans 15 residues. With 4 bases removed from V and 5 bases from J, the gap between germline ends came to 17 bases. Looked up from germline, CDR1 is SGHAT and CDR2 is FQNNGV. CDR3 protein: CASSYSGSRGETQYF. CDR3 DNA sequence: TGTGCCAGCAGCTATTCGGGCTCCCGGGGGGAGACCCAGTACTTC.

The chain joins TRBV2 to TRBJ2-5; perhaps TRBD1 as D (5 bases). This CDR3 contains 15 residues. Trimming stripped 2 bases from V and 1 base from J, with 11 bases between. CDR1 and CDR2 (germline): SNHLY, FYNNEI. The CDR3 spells CASSETRTIQETQYF. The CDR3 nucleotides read TGTGCCAGCAGTGAAACCCGGACAATCCAAGAGACCCAGTACTTC.

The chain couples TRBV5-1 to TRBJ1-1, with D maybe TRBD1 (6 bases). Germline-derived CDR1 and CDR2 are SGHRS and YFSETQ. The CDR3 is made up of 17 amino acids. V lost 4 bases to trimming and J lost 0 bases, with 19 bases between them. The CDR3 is CASSTTTGSGMNTEAFF. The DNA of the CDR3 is TGCGCCAGCAGCACCACAACAGGGAGCGGCATGAACACTGAAGCTTTCTTT.

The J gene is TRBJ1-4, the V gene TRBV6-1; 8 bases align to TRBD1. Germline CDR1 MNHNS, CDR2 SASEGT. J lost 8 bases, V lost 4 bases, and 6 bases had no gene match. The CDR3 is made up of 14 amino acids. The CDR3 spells CASSGQGKGEKLFF. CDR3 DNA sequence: TGTGCCAGCAGTGGACAGGGGAAGGGGGAAAAACTGTTTTTT.

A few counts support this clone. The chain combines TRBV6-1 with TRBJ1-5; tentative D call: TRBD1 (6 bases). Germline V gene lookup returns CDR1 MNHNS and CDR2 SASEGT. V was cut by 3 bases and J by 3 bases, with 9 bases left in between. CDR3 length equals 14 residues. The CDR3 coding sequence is TGTGCCAGCAGTGAGGGGGACACCAATCAGCCCCAGCATTTT. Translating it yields CASSEGDTNQPQHF.

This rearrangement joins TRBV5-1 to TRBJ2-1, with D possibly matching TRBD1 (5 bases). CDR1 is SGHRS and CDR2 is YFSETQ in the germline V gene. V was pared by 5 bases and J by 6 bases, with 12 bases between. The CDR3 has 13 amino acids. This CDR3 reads CASRQVALNEQFF. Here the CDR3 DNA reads TGCGCCAGCAGACAGGTAGCCCTCAATGAGCAGTTCTTC.

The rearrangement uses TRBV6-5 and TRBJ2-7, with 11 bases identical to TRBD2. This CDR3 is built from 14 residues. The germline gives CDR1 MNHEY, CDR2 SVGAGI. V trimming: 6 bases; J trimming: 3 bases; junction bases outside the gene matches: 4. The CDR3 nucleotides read TGTGCCAGCAGCTTAGCGGGAGGGGGCTACGAGCAGTACTTC. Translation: CASSLAGGGYEQYF.

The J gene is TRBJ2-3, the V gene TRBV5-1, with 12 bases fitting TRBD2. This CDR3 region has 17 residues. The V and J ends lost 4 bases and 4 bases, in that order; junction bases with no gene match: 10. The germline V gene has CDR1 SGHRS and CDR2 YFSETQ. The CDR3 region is CASSVYLAGGLADTQYF. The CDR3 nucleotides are TGCGCCAGCAGCGTATATCTAGCGGGAGGGCTGGCAGATACGCAGTATTTT. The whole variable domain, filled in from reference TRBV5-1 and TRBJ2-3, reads KAGVTQTPRYLIKTRGQQVTLSCSPISGHRSVSWYQQTPGQGLQFLFEYFSETQRNKGNFPGRFSGRQFSNSRSEMNVSTLELGDSALYLCASSVYLAGGLADTQYFGPGTRLTVL.

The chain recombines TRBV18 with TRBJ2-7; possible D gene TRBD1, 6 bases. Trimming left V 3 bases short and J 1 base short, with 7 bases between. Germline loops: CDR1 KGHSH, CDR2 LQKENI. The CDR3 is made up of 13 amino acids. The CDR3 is CASSPTGSYEQYF. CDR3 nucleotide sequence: TGTGCCAGCTCACCGACAGGTTCCTACGAGCAGTACTTC.

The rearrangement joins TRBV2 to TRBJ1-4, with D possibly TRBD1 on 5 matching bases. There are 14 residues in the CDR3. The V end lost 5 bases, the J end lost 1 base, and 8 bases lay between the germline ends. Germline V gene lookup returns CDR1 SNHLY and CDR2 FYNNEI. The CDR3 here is CASSLDRTNEKLFF. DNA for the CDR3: TGTGCCAGCAGTCTCGACAGAACTAATGAAAAACTGTTTTTT.

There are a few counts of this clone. CDR3 amino acids: CASWAASVGPGELFF. CDR3 in DNA: TGTGCCAGCTGGGCCGCGTCCGTTGGGCCCGGGGAGCTGTTTTTT. The V and J genes are TRBV11-2 and TRBJ2-2; the D is unclear. V dropped 8 bases and J dropped 6 bases, with 19 bases sitting between them. The CDR3 is made up of 15 amino acids. CDR1 is SGHAT, CDR2 FQNNGV, per germline.

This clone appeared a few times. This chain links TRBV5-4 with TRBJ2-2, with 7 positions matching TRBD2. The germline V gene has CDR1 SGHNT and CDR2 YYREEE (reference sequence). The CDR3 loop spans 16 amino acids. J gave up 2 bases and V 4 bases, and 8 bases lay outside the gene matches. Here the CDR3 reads CASSQRGGPNTGELFF. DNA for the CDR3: TGTGCCAGCAGCCAGCGCGGGGGTCCAAACACCGGGGAGCTGTTTTTT.

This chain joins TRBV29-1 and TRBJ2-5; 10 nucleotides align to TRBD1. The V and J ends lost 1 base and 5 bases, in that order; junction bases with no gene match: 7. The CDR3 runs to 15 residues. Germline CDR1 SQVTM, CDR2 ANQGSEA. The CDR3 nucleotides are TGCAGCGTTGAAGCCAGACAGGGGGCATTTGAGACCCAGTACTTC. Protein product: CSVEARQGAFETQYF.

The CDR3 region is CASSQDSGLYNEQFF. The CDR3 bases are TGCGCCAGCAGCCAAGATTCGGGTCTCTACAATGAGCAGTTCTTC. The V gene is TRBV4-3, the J gene TRBJ2-1; D not resolved. Germline V CDR1 and CDR2: LGHNA, YSLEER. This CDR3 is 15 amino acids long. Trimming left V 0 bases short and J 3 bases short, with 9 bases between.

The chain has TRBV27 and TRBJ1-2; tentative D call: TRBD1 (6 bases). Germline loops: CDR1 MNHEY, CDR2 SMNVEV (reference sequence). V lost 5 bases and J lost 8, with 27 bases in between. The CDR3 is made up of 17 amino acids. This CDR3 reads CASSGQPGHGRGDGYTF. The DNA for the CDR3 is TGTGCCAGCAGTGGTCAACCGGGACACGGGAGGGGAGACGGCTACACCTTC.

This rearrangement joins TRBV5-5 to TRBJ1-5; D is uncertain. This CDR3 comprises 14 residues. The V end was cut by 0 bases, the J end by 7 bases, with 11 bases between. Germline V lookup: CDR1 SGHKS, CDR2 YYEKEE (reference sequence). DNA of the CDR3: TGTGCCAGCAGCTTGGACTCCCTTAACCAGCCCCAGCATTTT. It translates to CASSLDSLNQPQHF.